The clone carrying this T cell receptor beta chain was seen only a few times. Its antigen is unidentified. This sample is part of a study of CD8 T cells in ankylosing spondylitis. Points from the study as a whole: In reactive arthritis synovial fluid and blood, some motif variants had been reported before. Significant enrichment of disease-linked clones was reported in matched ankylosing spondylitis synovial fluid. Clones linked with disease were CD8+ and fairly uncommon in the peripheral blood. Seemingly characteristic of ankylosing spondylitis blood was a TCR beta motif consisting of about 8 highly homologous variants.

From the 5' RACE reads, TCRdb called clonotypes with MiXCR, one entry per CDR3 protein. Here the sample spans 200,000 to 250,000 distinct CDR3 sequences, 25% to 30% being singletons. V lost 3 bases and J lost 2, with 11 bases in between. CDR3 length equals 13 residues. Germline V gene data show CDR1 as DFQATT and CDR2 as SNEGSKA (reference sequence). The receptor was derived from a male donor with ankylosing spondylitis or in good health (not recorded which). This sequence joins TRBV20-1 and TRBJ2-7, with D maybe TRBD2 (6 bases). Sequenced sample: blood, either unsorted or a sorted T cell fraction (not recorded which). CDR3 nucleotide sequence: TGCAGTGCTAGTACGGGAGCACCCTACGAGCAGTACTTC. This codes for CSASTGAPYEQYF.